Sequencing of this T cell receptor beta chain was carried out in a study of blood T cell repertoires in COVID-19 (TCRdb year 2020). Background for the entire study: Samples from collaborators originated in the United States, Italy and Spain and spanned both the acute and convalescent phases of COVID-19. Nearly every sample came with metadata listing a de-identified subject ID, COVID-19 status, age in years and sex. Samples came from the ongoing ImmuneRACE study (first 160 participants) plus 1,254 subjects from 6 global collaborators. The material from the prospective study consisted of cDNA or gDNA derived from T cells, B-cell-depleted T cells, or PBMCs. Deeply sampled blood TCRbeta repertoires from subjects exposed to, actively infected with, or recovered from COVID-19 were included in the dataset. The repertoires were made available in a free public database intended to serve as a resource for research on the immune response to SARS-CoV-2. Where available, HLA class I and class II types were taken from metadata supplied by the sample provider and were not determined by assay-based typing.

To note about this clone: Its antigen is unknown. Per-base qualities were not stored, and no clone one base away is much larger.

Whole blood was collected in K2EDTA tubes by collaborating institutions according to the institutions' own protocols. For TCRbeta analysis, collaborators shipped samples as frozen whole blood, isolated PBMCs, or DNA extracted from either of those sample types. The germline V gene (reference sequence) gives CDR1 as LNHDA and CDR2 as SQIVND. The germline ends are 14 bases apart after V is trimmed by 5 bases and J by 0 bases. From its cysteine to its phenylalanine, the CDR3 spans 16 amino acids. Kept here is only the CDR3 DNA, which spans 48 bases and is read in frame from base 1. Overall study outcomes, separate from this receptor: How much clinical and demographic metadata was included differed by source and by participant, and the metadata was provided uncurated.

The immunoSEQ Assay, a bias-controlled multiplex PCR, was used to amplify TCRbeta CDR3 regions from genomic DNA. As for the original processing: The number of nucleated cells in each sample was estimated from the amplification of reference gene primers within the assay. To quantify the absolute abundance of each unique TCRbeta CDR3 rearrangement, sequence reads were collapsed and filtered. Productive Simpson clonality was computed per sample as the square root of Simpson's diversity index over productive rearrangements. This immuneACCESS table, as held by TCRdb, lists in-frame sequences with V and J called but not all clones. Of the missing ones, under half trace to an unresolved V gene in checked studies; the others have no known cause. V, J and clone size reflect that table, while D and trimming were determined from the DNA. Across this sample there are 150,000 to 200,000 clones, with about nine tenths seen only once. Approximately 0.56% of the sample rests with the top ten.

The V and J segments used are TRBV19 and TRBJ1-5; the D gene is unclear. The source is a man aged 45-60 years with acute or convalescent COVID-19. Sequencing was performed on peripheral blood. Read as DNA, the sequence is TGTGCCAGTAGTGTCCGCGGTTCACCTAGCAATCAGCCCCAGCATTTT. Its coded protein is CASSVRGSPSNQPQHF.